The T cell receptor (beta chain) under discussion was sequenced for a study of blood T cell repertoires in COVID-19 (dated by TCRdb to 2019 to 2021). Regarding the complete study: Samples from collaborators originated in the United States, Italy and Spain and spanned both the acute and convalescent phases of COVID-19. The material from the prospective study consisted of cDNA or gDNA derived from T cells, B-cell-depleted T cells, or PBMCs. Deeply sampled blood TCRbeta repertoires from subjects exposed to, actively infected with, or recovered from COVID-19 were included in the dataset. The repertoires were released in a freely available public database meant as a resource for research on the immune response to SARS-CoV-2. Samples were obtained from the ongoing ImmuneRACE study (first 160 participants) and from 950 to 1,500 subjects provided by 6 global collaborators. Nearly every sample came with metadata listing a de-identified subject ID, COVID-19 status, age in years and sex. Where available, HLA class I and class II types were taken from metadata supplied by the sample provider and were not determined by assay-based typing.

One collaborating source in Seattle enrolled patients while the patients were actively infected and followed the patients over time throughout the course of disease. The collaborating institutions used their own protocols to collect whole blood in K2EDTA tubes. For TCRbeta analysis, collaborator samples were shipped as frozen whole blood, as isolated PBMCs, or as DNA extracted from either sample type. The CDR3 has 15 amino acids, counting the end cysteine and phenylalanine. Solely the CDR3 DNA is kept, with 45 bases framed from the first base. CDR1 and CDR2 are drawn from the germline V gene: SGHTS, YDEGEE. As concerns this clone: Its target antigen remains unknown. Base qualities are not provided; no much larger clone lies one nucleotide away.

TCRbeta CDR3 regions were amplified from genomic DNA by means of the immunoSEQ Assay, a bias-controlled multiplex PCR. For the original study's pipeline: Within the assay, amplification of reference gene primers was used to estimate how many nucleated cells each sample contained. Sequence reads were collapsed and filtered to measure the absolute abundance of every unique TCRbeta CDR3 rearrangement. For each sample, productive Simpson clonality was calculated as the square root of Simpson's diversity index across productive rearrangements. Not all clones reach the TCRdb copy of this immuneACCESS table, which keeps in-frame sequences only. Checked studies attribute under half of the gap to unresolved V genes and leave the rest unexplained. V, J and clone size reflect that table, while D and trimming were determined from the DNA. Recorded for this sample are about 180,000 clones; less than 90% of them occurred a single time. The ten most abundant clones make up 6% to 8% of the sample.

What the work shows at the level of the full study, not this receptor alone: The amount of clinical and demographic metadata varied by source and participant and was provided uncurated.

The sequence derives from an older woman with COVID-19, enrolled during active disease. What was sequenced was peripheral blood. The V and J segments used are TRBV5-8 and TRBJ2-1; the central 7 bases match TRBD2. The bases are TGTGCGGCCAGGGAGGGTCTAAGCTCCTACAATGAGCAGTTCTTC. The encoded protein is CAAREGLSSYNEQFF.